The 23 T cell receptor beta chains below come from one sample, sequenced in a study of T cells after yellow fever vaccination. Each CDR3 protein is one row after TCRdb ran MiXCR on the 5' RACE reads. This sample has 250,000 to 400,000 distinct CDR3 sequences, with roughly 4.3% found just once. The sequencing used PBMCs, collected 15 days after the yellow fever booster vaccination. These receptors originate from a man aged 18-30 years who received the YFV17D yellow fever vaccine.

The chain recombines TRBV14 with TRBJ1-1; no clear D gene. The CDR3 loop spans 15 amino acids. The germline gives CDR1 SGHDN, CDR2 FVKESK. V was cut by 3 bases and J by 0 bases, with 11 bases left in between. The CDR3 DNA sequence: TGTGCCAGCAGCCACGGTACAGAGATGAACACTGAAGCTTTCTTT. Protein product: CASSHGTEMNTEAFF.

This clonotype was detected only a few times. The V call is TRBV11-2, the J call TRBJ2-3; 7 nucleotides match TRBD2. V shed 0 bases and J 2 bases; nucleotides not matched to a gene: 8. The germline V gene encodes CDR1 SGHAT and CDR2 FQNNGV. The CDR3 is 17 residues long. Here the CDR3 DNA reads TGTGCCAGCAGCTTAGATAGGGGAGGGCAGCTCACAGATACGCAGTATTTT. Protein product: CASSLDRGGQLTDTQYF.

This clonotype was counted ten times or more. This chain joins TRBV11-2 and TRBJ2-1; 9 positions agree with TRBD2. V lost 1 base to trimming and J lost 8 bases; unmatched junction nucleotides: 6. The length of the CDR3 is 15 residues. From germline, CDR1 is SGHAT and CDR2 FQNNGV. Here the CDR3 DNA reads TGTGCCAGCAGCTTAGTAGGCGGGGGGGTATATGAGCAGTTCTTC. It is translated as CASSLVGGGVYEQFF. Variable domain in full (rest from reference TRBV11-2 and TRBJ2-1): EAGVAQSPRYKIIEKRQSVAFWCNPISGHATLYWYQQILGQGPKLLIQFQNNGVVDDSQLPKDRFSAERLKGVDSTLKIQPAKLEDSAVYLCASSLVGGGVYEQFFGPGTRLTVL.

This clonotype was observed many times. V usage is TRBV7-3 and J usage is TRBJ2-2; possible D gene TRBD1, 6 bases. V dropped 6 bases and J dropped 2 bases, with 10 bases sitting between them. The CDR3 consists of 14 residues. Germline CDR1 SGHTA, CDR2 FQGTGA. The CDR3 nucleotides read TGTGCCAGCAGTGGGGACACCAACACCGGGGAGCTGTTTTTT. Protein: CASSGDTNTGELFF.

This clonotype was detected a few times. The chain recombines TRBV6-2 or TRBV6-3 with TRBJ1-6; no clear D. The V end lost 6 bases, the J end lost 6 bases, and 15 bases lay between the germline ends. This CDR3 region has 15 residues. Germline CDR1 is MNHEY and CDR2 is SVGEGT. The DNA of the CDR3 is TGTGCCAGCAGCAAACCGTCCAGCGGTAATTCACCCCTCCACTTT. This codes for CASSKPSSGNSPLHF.

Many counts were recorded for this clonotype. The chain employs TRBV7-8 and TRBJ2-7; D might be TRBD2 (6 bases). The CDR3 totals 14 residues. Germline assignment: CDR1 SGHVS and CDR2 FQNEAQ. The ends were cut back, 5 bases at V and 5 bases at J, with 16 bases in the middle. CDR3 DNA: TGTGCCAGCAGCACCGGGCGGGAACACCACGAGCAGTACTTC. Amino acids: CASSTGREHHEQYF.

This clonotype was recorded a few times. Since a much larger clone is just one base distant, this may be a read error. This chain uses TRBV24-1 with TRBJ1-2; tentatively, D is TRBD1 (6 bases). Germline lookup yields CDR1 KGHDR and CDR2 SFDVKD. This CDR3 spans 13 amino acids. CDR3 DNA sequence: TGTGCCTCCAGTGATCGGACAGTATATGGCTACACCTTC. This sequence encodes CASSDRTVYGYTF.

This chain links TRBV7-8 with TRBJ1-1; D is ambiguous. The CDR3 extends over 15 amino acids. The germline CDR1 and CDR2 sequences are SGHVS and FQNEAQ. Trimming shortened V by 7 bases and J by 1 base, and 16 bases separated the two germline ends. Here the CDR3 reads CASTYSGASNTEAFF. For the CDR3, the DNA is TGTGCCAGCACCTACAGCGGTGCCTCGAACACTGAAGCTTTCTTT.

In DNA, the CDR3 is TGTGCCAGCCAACTATCCGATACCATATATTTT. Protein sequence: CASQLSDTIYF. This sequence joins TRBV25-1 and TRBJ1-3, with D hard to call. CDR1 MGHDK and CDR2 SYGVNS come from the germline V gene. CDR3 length equals 11 residues. Trimming pared 8 bases from V and 10 bases from J, leaving 12 bases between. Full variable domain (outside the CDR3, taken from reference TRBV25-1 and TRBJ1-3): EADIYQTPRYLVIGTGKKITLECSQTMGHDKMYWYQQDPGMELHLIHYSYGVNSTEKGDLSSESTVSRIRTEHFPLTLESARPSHTSQYLCASQLSDTIYFGEGSWLTVV.

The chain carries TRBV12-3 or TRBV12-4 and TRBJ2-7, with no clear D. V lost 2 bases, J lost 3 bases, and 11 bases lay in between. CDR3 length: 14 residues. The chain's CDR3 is CASSLWAGLYEQYV. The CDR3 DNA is TGTGCCAGCAGTTTATGGGCAGGTCTCTACGAGCAGTACGTC.

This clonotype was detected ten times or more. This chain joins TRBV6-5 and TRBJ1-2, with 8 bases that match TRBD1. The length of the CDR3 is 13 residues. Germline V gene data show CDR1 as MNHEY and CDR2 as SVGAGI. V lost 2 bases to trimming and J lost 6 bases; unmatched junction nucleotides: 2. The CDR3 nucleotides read TGTGCCAGCAGTTACGACAGGGGAAATGGCTACACCTTC. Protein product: CASSYDRGNGYTF.

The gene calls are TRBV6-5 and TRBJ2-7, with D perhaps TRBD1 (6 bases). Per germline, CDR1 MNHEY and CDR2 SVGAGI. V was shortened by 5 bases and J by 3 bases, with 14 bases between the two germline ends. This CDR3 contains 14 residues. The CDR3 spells CASSRQVPNYEQYF. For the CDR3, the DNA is TGTGCCAGCAGTCGACAGGTGCCGAACTACGAGCAGTACTTC.

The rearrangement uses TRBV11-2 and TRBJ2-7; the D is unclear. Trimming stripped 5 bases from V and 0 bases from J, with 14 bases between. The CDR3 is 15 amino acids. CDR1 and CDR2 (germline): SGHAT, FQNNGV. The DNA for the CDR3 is TGTGCCAGCAGCGGCGTAACACCGGACTCCTACGAGCAGTACTTC. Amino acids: CASSGVTPDSYEQYF.

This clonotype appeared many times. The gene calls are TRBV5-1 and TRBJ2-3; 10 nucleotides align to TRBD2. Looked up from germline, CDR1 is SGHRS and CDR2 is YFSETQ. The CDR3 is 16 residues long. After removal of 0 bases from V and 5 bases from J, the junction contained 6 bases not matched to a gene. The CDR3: CASSLERGGDIDTQYF. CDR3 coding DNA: TGCGCCAGCAGCTTGGAGCGGGGGGGCGATATAGATACGCAGTATTTT.

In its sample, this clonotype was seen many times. CDR3 nucleotides: TGCGCCAGCAGCTTGGATTATCGGACAAAAGAGACCCAGTACTTC. Protein: CASSLDYRTKETQYF. The chain recombines TRBV5-1 with TRBJ2-5; possibly TRBD1 for D (5 bases). Germline lookup yields CDR1 SGHRS and CDR2 YFSETQ. CDR3 length: 15 residues. Deletions cut 0 bases from V and 3 bases from J, with 12 bases between.

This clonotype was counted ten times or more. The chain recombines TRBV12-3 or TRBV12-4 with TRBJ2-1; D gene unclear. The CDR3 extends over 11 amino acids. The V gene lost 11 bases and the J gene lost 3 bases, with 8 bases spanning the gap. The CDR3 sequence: CAVTIYNEQFF. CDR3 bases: TGTGCCGTCACAATCTACAATGAGCAGTTCTTC.

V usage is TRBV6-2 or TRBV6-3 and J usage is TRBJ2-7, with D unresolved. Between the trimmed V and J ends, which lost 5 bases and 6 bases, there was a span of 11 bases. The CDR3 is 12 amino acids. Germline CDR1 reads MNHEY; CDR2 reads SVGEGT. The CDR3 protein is CASSTQLVEQYF. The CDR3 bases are TGTGCCAGCAGTACCCAACTTGTCGAGCAGTACTTC.

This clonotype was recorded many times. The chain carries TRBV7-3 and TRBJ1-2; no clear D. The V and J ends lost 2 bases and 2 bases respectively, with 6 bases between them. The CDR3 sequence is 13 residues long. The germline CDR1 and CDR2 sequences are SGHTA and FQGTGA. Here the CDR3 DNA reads TGTGCCAGCAGCTTAGGACTGAACTATGGCTACACCTTC. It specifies CASSLGLNYGYTF. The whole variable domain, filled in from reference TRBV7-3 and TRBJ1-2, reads GAGVSQTPSNKVTEKGKYVELRCDPISGHTALYWYRQSLGQGPEFLIYFQGTGAADDSGLPNDRFFAVRPEGSVSTLKIQRTERGDSAVYLCASSLGLNYGYTFGSGTRLTVV.

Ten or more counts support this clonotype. CDR3 region: CASSSVHGNNEQFF. The DNA for the CDR3 is TGTGCCAGCAGCTCCGTCCATGGGAACAATGAGCAGTTCTTC. The chain couples TRBV7-6 to TRBJ2-1; no clear D gene. The CDR3 runs 14 residues. In germline, CDR1 is SGHVS, CDR2 FNYEAQ. V was shortened by 4 bases and J by 5 bases, with 12 bases between the two germline ends.

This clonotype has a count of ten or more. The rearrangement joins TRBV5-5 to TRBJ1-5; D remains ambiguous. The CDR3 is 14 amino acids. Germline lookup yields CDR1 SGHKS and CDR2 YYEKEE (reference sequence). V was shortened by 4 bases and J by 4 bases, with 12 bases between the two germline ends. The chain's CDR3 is CASSMDGRNQPQHF. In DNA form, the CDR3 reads TGTGCCAGCAGCATGGATGGACGAAATCAGCCCCAGCATTTT.

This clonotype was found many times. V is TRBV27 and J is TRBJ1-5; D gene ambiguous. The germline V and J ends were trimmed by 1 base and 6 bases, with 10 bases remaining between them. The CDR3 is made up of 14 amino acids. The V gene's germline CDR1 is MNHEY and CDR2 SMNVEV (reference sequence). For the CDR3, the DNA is TGTGCCAGCAGTTTATGGTACAGTCGTCAGCCCCAGCATTTT. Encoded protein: CASSLWYSRQPQHF.

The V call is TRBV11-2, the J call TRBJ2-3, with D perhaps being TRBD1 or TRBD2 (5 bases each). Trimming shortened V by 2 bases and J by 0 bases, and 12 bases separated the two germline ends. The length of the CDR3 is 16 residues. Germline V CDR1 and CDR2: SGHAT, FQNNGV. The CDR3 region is CASSLQWWGSTDTQYF. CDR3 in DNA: TGTGCCAGCAGCTTACAATGGTGGGGGAGCACAGATACGCAGTATTTT. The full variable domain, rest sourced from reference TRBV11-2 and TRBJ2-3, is EAGVAQSPRYKIIEKRQSVAFWCNPISGHATLYWYQQILGQGPKLLIQFQNNGVVDDSQLPKDRFSAERLKGVDSTLKIQPAKLEDSAVYLCASSLQWWGSTDTQYFGPGTRLTVL.

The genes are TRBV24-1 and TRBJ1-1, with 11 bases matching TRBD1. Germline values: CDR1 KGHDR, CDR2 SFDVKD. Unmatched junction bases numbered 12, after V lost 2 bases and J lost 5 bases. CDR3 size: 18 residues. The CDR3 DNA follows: TGTGCCACCAGTGATTCCCGGGACAGGGGGAGAAAGGGGACTGAAGCTTTCTTT. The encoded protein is CATSDSRDRGRKGTEAFF.